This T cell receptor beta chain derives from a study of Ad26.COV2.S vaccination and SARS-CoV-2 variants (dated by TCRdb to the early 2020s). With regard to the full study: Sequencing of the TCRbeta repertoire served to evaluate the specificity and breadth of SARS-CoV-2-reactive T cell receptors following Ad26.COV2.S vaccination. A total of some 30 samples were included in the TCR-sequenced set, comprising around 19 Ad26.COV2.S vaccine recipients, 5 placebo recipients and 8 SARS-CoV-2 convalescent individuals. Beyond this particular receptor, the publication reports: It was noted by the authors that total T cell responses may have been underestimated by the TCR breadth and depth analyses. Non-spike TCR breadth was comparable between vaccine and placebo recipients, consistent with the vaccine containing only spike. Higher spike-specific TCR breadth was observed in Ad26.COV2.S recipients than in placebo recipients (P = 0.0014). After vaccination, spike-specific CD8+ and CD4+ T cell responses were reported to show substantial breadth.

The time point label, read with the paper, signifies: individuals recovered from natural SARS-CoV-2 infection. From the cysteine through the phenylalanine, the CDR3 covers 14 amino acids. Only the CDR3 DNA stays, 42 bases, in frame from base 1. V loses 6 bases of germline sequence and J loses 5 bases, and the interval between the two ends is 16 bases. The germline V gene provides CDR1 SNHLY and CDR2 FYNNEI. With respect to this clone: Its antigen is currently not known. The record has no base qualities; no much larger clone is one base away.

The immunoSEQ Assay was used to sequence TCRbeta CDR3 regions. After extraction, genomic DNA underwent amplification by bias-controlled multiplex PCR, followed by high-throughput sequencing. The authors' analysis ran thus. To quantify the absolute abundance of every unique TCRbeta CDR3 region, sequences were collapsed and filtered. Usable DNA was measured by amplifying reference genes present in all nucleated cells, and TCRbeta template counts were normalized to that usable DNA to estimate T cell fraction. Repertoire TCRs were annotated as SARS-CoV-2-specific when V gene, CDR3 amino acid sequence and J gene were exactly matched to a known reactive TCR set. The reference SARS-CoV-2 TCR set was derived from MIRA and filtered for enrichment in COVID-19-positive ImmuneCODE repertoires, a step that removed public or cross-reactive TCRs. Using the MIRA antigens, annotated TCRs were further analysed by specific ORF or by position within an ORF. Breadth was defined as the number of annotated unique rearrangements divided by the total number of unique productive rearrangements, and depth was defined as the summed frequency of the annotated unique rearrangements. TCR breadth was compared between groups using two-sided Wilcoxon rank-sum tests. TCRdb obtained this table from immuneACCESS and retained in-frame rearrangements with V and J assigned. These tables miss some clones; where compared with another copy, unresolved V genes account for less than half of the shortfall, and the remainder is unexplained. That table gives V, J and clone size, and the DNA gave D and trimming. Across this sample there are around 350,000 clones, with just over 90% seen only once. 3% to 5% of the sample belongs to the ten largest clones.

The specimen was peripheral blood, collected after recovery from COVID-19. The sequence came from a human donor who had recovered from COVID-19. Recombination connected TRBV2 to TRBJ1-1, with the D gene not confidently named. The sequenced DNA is TGTGCCAGCAGGATGGGCAGCCGGGGAACTGAAGCTTTCTTT. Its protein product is CASRMGSRGTEAFF.